This T cell receptor (beta chain) was obtained from a study of T cells in Graves' hyperthyroidism and ophthalmopathy. The germline V gene encodes CDR1 SGHAT and CDR2 FQNNGV. The V gene lost 2 bases and the J gene lost 0 bases, with 13 bases spanning the gap. The CDR3 totals 16 residues. This clonotype occurred many times. Amplification of TCR beta CDR3 regions used RNA as the template. The study used the HTBI primer set for a first-round RT-PCR of the TCR CDR3. TCRdb itself ran the multiplex PCR reads through MiXCR, one entry per CDR3 protein. The top ten clones hold around 18% of a sample with hundreds of thousands of distinct CDR3 sequences, approximately 15% of them seen once. Investigators excluded patients with uncontrolled infection, other autoimmune disease, pregnancy or lactation. Used for diagnoses were clinical symptoms, serum thyroxine and TRAb, thyroid ultrasound and orbital computed tomography.

The V call is TRBV11-2, the J call TRBJ1-1; no clear D gene. This sequence originates from a woman aged 18-29 years with Graves' hyperthyroidism. Sequences were obtained from blood. The CDR3 DNA follows: TGTGCCAGCAGCTTACGGCAGTTTTCCATGAACACTGAAGCTTTCTTT. It specifies CASSLRQFSMNTEAFF.